Below are 8 T cell receptor beta chains sequenced from a single sample in a study of patients and donors after allogeneic stem cell transplantation. TCRdb called the RT-PCR reads again in MiXCR, with one record for every CDR3 protein. Of over 350,000 distinct CDR3 sequences in the sample, roughly 17% were seen once. Input material: blood, either unsorted or a sorted T cell fraction (not recorded which). The origin of the receptors is a human donor who was either an allogeneic HSCT recipient or a stem cell or donor lymphocyte infusion donor (not recorded which). It is not recorded whose cells these are; they may come from a transplant donor.

The chain couples TRBV20-1 to TRBJ2-3; no firm D call. The CDR3 has 12 amino acids. The V end was cut by 8 bases, the J end by 2 bases, with 11 bases between. CDR1 and CDR2 from the germline V gene are DFQATT and SNEGSKA (reference sequence). The CDR3 bases are TGCAGTACGAAAGACTTCACAGATACGCAGTATTTT. This translates into CSTKDFTDTQYF.

For the CDR3, the DNA is TGTGCCAGCTGGGTTAGGGATACGCAGTATTTT. This gives the protein CASWVRDTQYF. The chain couples TRBV9 to TRBJ2-3; D call uncertain. This CDR3 is built from 11 residues. V lost 7 bases to trimming and J lost 6 bases, with 9 bases between them. In germline, CDR1 is SGDLS, CDR2 YYNGEE.

This sequence joins TRBV3-1 and TRBJ2-5, with TRBD1 matching over 9 bases. The CDR3 extends over 16 amino acids. CDR1 is LGHDT and CDR2 is YNNKEL in the germline V gene (reference sequence). J gave up 5 bases and V 0 bases, and 7 bases lay outside the gene matches. CDR3 region: CASSQEIGTGTETQYF. DNA for the CDR3: TGTGCCAGCAGCCAAGAAATAGGGACAGGGACTGAGACCCAGTACTTC.

This clonotype was seen at least ten times. The chain couples TRBV12-3 or TRBV12-4 to TRBJ2-1; 8 bases are a match to TRBD2. The CDR3 extends over 16 amino acids. V shed 6 bases, J shed 5 bases, and the junction held 12 bases outside the gene matches. CDR3 nucleotides: TGTGCCAGCAGGCCTCCTACCGGGACTAGTGACAATGAGCAGTTCTTC. Translation: CASRPPTGTSDNEQFF.

This clonotype was detected a few times. The chain is built from TRBV4-1 and TRBJ2-7; D gene ambiguous. V lost 1 base to trimming and J lost 3 bases, with 10 bases between them. The CDR3 runs to 14 residues. Germline CDR1 and CDR2: MGHRA and YSYEKL. The CDR3 protein is CASSQVGSNYEQYF. The CDR3 DNA reads as TGCGCCAGCAGCCAAGTCGGCAGCAACTACGAGCAGTACTTC.

V usage is TRBV13 and J usage is TRBJ2-3, with 8 nucleotides matching TRBD2. Germline V gene sequence: CDR1 PRHDT, CDR2 FYEKMQ (reference sequence). The J segment lost 5 bases and the V segment lost 4 bases, leaving 14 bases of the junction unmatched. The CDR3 has 17 residues. The CDR3 DNA reads as TGTGCCAGCAGCTCCCCCGGAACTAGCGGACCAGAAGATACGCAGTATTTT. This translates into CASSSPGTSGPEDTQYF.

This clonotype has only a few counts. This chain uses TRBV7-8 with TRBJ2-7; 9 bases match TRBD1. The CDR3 totals 15 residues. The ends lost 3 bases at V and 1 base at J; junction bases unmatched: 4. Germline assignment: CDR1 SGHVS and CDR2 FQNEAQ. The CDR3 bases are TGTGCCAGCAGCTTCGGGACAGGGACTTCCTACGAGCAGTACTTC. Translated, it gives CASSFGTGTSYEQYF.

This clonotype showed up just a few times. V is TRBV7-9 and J is TRBJ1-2; no clear D. Germline V CDR1 and CDR2: SEHNR, FQNEAQ (reference sequence). The CDR3 is 17 residues long. Between the trimmed V and J ends, which lost 0 bases and 5 bases, there was a span of 19 bases. For the CDR3, the DNA is TGTGCCAGCAGCTTAGCGCTCTCGCCTAATGGGAGGTATGGCTACACCTTC. The encoded protein is CASSLALSPNGRYGYTF.